The 15 T cell receptor beta chains below were found in one sample sequenced in a study of tumor-infiltrating lymphocytes in primary liver carcinoma (dated by TCRdb to about 2017). Total RNA and DNA were co-extracted without cell sorting from roughly 20-30 mg of bulk tissue using the AllPrep DNA/RNA mini kit. Sequencing was performed on an Illumina HiSeq 2500. A constant-region primer and ProtoScript II reverse transcriptase were used to reverse-transcribe TCRbeta-specific cDNA from approximately 550 ng total RNA. Construction of the TCRbeta libraries relied on three nested rounds of multiplex PCR, following a slightly modified ARM-PCR procedure. Each of the first two PCR rounds ran for approximately 11 cycles using multiplex TRBV1-TRBV30 forward primers together with a Cbeta reverse primer. TCRdb passed the public sequencing reads through fastp at Q25 and MiXCR, retaining productive beta sequences. Rows are combined by CDR3 protein, so each entry shows the most common genes and DNA. This sample comprises about 120,000 distinct CDR3 sequences, 55% to 70% of them detected only once. The biggest ten clones account for 8.1% of the sample.

Source material: tumor-adjacent normal liver tissue. All receptors come from a woman aged 60-75 years with primary liver carcinoma and hepatitis B virus infection.

As concerns this clonotype: Relative to the germline gene, one junction end is altered; a read error may explain this. J is TRBJ2-1 and V is TRBV13, with D possibly TRBD2 on 6 matching bases. Germline CDR1 and CDR2: PRHDT and FYEKMQ (reference sequence). This CDR3 contains 19 residues. The CDR3 here is CANSSRPDSNGDSYNEQFF. CDR3 coding DNA: TGTGCCAACAGCTCACGCCCTGATTCTAACGGGGACTCCTACAATGAACAGTTCTTC.

With respect to this clonotype: One end of the junction is discordant with germline, which a read error may explain. The chain carries TRBV11-1 and TRBJ2-3; 7 bases agree with TRBD2. Germline V gives CDR1 SGHAT, CDR2 FQDESV (reference sequence). This CDR3 spans 14 amino acids. The CDR3 DNA is TGTCTCAGCAGCTTGAGGCAACCTGCGGGAGAGTCTCACTTT. It encodes CLSSLRQPAGESHF. The entire variable domain, with the rest obtained from reference TRBV11-1 and TRBJ2-3, is as follows: EAEVAQSPRYKITEKSQAVAFWCDPISGHATLYWYRQILGQGPELLVQFQDESVVDDSQLPKDRFSAERLKGVDSTLKIQPAELGDSAMYLCLSSLRQPAGESHFGPGTRLTVL.

Regarding this clonotype: A read error may account for a junction end that differs from germline. The chain carries TRBV11-2 and TRBJ2-1, with TRBD2 matching over 7 bases. The CDR3 is made up of 17 amino acids. Germline CDR1 and CDR2: SGHAT and FQNNGV. This CDR3 is CASSPQRAGSSYNEQFF. In DNA form, the CDR3 reads TGTGCCAGCAGCCCCCAAAGAGCGGGGAGCTCCTATAATGAGCAATTCTTC.

As regards this clonotype: Likely a read error: the CDR3 ends without its conserved phenylalanine or tryptophan. The DNA is left out, because the CDR3 cannot be placed on it with certainty; the CDR3 is given as TCRdb lists it. The chain couples TRBV6-5 to TRBJ2-7; TRBD2 reflects the table's D call only, with no check against the DNA. Germline lookup yields CDR1 MNHEY and CDR2 SVGAGI. With termini counted, the CDR3 has 15 amino acids. The CDR3 sequence: CASSYLAGGGYEQYS.

About this clonotype itself: With a much larger clone just one base away, this may be a read error. CDR3 residues: CASSPRGLGRRVTQYF. For the CDR3, the DNA is TGCGCCAGCAGCCCCCGGGGCCTGGGGAGGCGGGTGACCCAGTACTTC. The chain links TRBV5-1 to TRBJ2-5, with D maybe TRBD2 (6 bases). Trimming removed 4 bases at V and 7 bases at J, with 23 bases between. From germline, CDR1 is SGHRS and CDR2 YFSETQ. This CDR3 is built from 16 residues.

The sample holds one count of this clonotype. The V gene is TRBV5-6, the J gene TRBJ1-1; a possible D gene is TRBD1 (5 bases). Germline V gene sequence: CDR1 SGHDT, CDR2 YYEEEE. The CDR3 contains 16 residues. In DNA form, the CDR3 reads TGTACCAACAGCTTTAGGGGCGGAGGAGTGAACACTGAAGCTTTCTTT. Translation gives CTNSFRGGGVNTEAFF.

Ten or more counts support this clonotype. This CDR3 is CASSLGGLNEKLFF. Here the CDR3 DNA reads TGTGCCAGCAGCTTAGGAGGGCTGAATGAAAAACTGTTTTTT. The chain uses TRBV5-5 and TRBJ1-4; D remains unclear. The V and J ends lost 2 bases and 5 bases respectively, with 10 bases between them. From germline, CDR1 is SGHKS and CDR2 YYEKEE (reference sequence). The CDR3 is 14 residues long.

As concerns this clonotype: The conserved phenylalanine or tryptophan is not found at the CDR3 terminus, so this likely reflects a read error. The V gene is TRBV12-3 or TRBV12-4, the J gene TRBJ2-7; 7 nucleotides line up with TRBD2. The CDR3 sequence is 18 residues long. After removal of 5 bases from V and 0 bases from J, the junction contained 16 bases not matched to a gene. The CDR3 region is CASSLGDRLAVSSYEQYL. As DNA, the CDR3 is TGTGCCAGCAGTCTAGGAGACAGACTAGCAGTCAGCTCCTACGAGCAGTACTTA.

This CDR3 is CASNRDSGSNQPQHF. CDR3 bases: TGTGCCAGCAATCGGGACAGCGGGAGCAATCAGCCCCAGCATTTT. The rearrangement links TRBV6-6 to TRBJ1-5, with 7 bases lining up with TRBD1. This CDR3 comprises 15 residues. Germline V lookup: CDR1 MNHNY, CDR2 SVGAGI (reference sequence). With 7 bases clipped from V and 1 base from J, the junction kept 7 bases outside the gene matches.

About this clonotype: Being one base from a much bigger clone, this may be a read error. The rearrangement joins TRBV5-1 to TRBJ1-1; D is perhaps TRBD1 (5 bases). The CDR3 runs to 15 residues. Germline V lookup: CDR1 SGHRS, CDR2 YFSETQ. The CDR3, as DNA: TGCCCCAGCAGCTTTGCGGGGGGTTTGAACACTGAAGCTTTCTTT. Translation: CPSSFAGGLNTEAFF. The variable domain in full, with the rest retrieved from reference TRBV5-1 and TRBJ1-1, is KAGVTQTPRYLIKTRGQQVTLSCSPISGHRSVSWYQQTPGQGLQFLFEYFSETQRNKGNFPGRFSGRQFSNSRSEMNVSTLELGDSALYLCPSSFAGGLNTEAFFGQGTRLTVV.

This chain joins TRBV12-3 or TRBV12-4 and TRBJ2-1; perhaps D is TRBD1 or TRBD2 (5 bases each). This CDR3 is 13 amino acids long. With 5 bases removed from V and 12 bases from J, the gap between germline ends came to 17 bases. CDR3 bases: TGTGCCAGCAGTGCCGCCGGGACGGATGGGCAGTTCTTC. It yields the protein CASSAAGTDGQFF.

On this clonotype: The conserved phenylalanine or tryptophan is not found at the CDR3 terminus, so this likely reflects a read error. The limits of the CDR3 on the DNA are not certain, so only TCRdb's listed CDR3 is given. V usage is TRBV11-2 and J usage is TRBJ2-7; the table's D call of TRBD2 was not tested on the DNA. Germline CDR1 SGHAT, CDR2 FQNNGV. Ends included, the CDR3 has 11 residues. CDR3 loop: CAGSSASSLEY.

This clonotype turned up a few times. The rearrangement uses TRBV11-2 and TRBJ2-1, with a weak D call TRBD1 (5 bases). CDR1 and CDR2 from the germline V gene are SGHAT and FQNNGV. This CDR3 region has 15 residues. The V and J ends lost 4 bases and 2 bases respectively, with 12 bases between them. Here the CDR3 DNA reads TGTGCCAGCAGCTCGACAGTGACCCCCTACAATGAGCAGTTCTTC. Protein: CASSSTVTPYNEQFF. The full variable domain, rest sourced from reference TRBV11-2 and TRBJ2-1, is EAGVAQSPRYKIIEKRQSVAFWCNPISGHATLYWYQQILGQGPKLLIQFQNNGVVDDSQLPKDRFSAERLKGVDSTLKIQPAKLEDSAVYLCASSSTVTPYNEQFFGPGTRLTVL.

Worth noting for this clonotype: One junction end disagrees with the germline gene, perhaps due to a read error. This rearrangement joins TRBV7-2 to TRBJ2-2, with D maybe TRBD2 (5 bases). Germline V gene sequence: CDR1 SGHTA, CDR2 FQGNSA. CDR3 length: 15 residues. The DNA of the CDR3 is TGTGCCAGCAGCCTAAGCCGACTTGACACCGGGAAGCTGTTTTTT. Translated: CASSLSRLDTGKLFF. Full variable domain (missing parts from reference TRBV7-2 and TRBJ2-2): GAGVSQSPSNKVTEKGKDVELRCDPISGHTALYWYRQSLGQGLEFLIYFQGNSAPDKSGLPSDRFSAERTGGSVSTLTIQRTQQEDSAVYLCASSLSRLDTGKLFFGEGSRLTVL.

On this clonotype: In this CDR3 the conserved last residue, phenylalanine or tryptophan, is missing, so a read error is likely. The chain recombines TRBV11-2 with TRBJ2-1; 14 nucleotides align to TRBD2. From germline, CDR1 is SGHAT and CDR2 FQNNGV. The CDR3 consists of 15 residues. This CDR3 reads CANSPRLAGGHDQFL. CDR3 sequence (DNA): TGTGCCAACAGCCCCCGACTAGCGGGAGGGCATGATCAGTTCTTA.